The 30 T cell receptor beta chains presented below share a single source sample, sequenced in a study of blood T cell repertoires in COVID-19. The table came from immunoSEQ multiplex PCR; TCRdb's copy has only in-frame clones and leaves some out. The table shows tens of thousands of clones, with 89% occurring only once. Material: peripheral blood. All receptors derive from a woman aged 60 to 75 with COVID-19, enrolled during active disease.

On this clone itself: An end of the junction does not agree with germline; a read error may underlie this. The chain recombines TRBV6-5 with TRBJ1-1; unclear D gene. CDR3 length: 13 amino acids. Germline-derived CDR1 and CDR2 are MNHEY and SVGAGI. CDR3 amino acids: CASSYSSNSEAFF. The CDR3, as DNA: TGTGCCAGCAGTTACTCTTCTAACAGTGAAGCTTTCTTT.

The V and J genes are TRBV27 and TRBJ2-7; 8 nucleotides agree with TRBD1. The germline gives CDR1 MNHEY, CDR2 SMNVEV (reference sequence). This CDR3 has 13 residues. V shed 6 bases and J 3 bases; nucleotides not matched to a gene: 4. The CDR3 loop reads CASRTGAGYEQYF. As DNA, the CDR3 is TGTGCCAGCAGGACAGGGGCCGGCTACGAGCAGTACTTC.

The chain employs TRBV5-1 and TRBJ2-3, with a weak D call TRBD1 (6 bases). The CDR3 length is 16 residues. Germline V lookup: CDR1 SGHRS, CDR2 YFSETQ. V dropped 2 bases and J dropped 1 base, with 14 bases sitting between them. CDR3 nucleotides: TGCGCCAGCAGCTTCACAGGGTTGATACGCACAGATACGCAGTATTTT. Translated, it gives CASSFTGLIRTDTQYF.

V gene TRBV9 combines with J gene TRBJ2-7; 9 nucleotides agree with TRBD2. Germline V CDR1 and CDR2: SGDLS, YYNGEE. This CDR3 contains 17 residues. The V segment lost 5 bases and the J segment 3 bases; nucleotides outside the gene matches: 15. CDR3 sequence reads: CASSPGTSFITSYEQYF. The CDR3 DNA follows: TGTGCCAGCAGTCCCGGGACTAGCTTCATCACTAGCTACGAGCAGTACTTC.

The chain combines TRBV30 with TRBJ1-2; 10 positions agree with TRBD1. The J segment lost 6 bases and the V segment lost 0 bases, leaving 1 base of the junction unmatched. Germline V gene sequence: CDR1 GTSNPN, CDR2 SVGIG (reference sequence). The CDR3 is 13 amino acids. In nucleotides, the CDR3 is TGTGCCTGGAGTGTAGGGACAGGGGATGGCTACACCTTC. Protein: CAWSVGTGDGYTF.

The rearrangement joins TRBV4-1 to TRBJ2-3, with D possibly being TRBD2 (6 bases). V shed 3 bases and J shed 4 bases, with 14 bases lying between them. Per the germline V gene, CDR1 is MGHRA and CDR2 is YSYEKL. CDR3 length: 15 residues. The CDR3 protein is CASSQESGLADTQYF. Written as DNA, the CDR3 is TGCGCCAGCAGCCAGGAATCGGGACTGGCAGATACGCAGTATTTT.

This clone appeared once. The chain is built from TRBV19 and TRBJ1-5, with 8 bases fitting TRBD1. V trimming: 8 bases; J trimming: 5 bases; junction bases outside the gene matches: 5. CDR1 and CDR2 (germline): LNHDA, SQIVND (reference sequence). CDR3 size: 13 residues. The CDR3 DNA is TGTGCCAGTTGGGGACAGGACTATCAGCCCCAGCATTTT. Translated, it gives CASWGQDYQPQHF.

The chain joins TRBV27 to TRBJ2-5, with TRBD1 matching over 9 bases. This CDR3 contains 13 residues. CDR1 is MNHEY and CDR2 is SMNVEV in the germline V gene (reference sequence). J gave up 7 bases and V 6 bases, and 6 bases lay outside the gene matches. CDR3 nucleotide sequence: TGTGCCAGCAGAGGACAGGGGTTGGGGACCCAGTACTTC. Its protein product is CASRGQGLGTQYF.

This chain connects TRBV7-2 to TRBJ1-4, with D unclear. The length of the CDR3 is 13 residues. Trimming left V 7 bases short and J 6 bases short, with 12 bases between. Germline V gene sequence: CDR1 SGHTA, CDR2 FQGNSA. The CDR3 DNA reads TGTGCCAGCACCATTTCGGTCCATGAAAAACTGTTTTTT. This encodes CASTISVHEKLFF.

The CDR3, as DNA: TGTGCCAGCAGTATAAGCGGGCCGACCTACGAGCAGTACTTC. Protein product: CASSISGPTYEQYF. The V and J genes are TRBV28 and TRBJ2-7, with D possibly TRBD2 on 6 matching bases. CDR3 size: 14 residues. The V end was cut by 5 bases, the J end by 2 bases, with 13 bases between. Germline loops: CDR1 MDHEN, CDR2 SYDVKM.

V usage is TRBV7-9 and J usage is TRBJ1-1; D might be TRBD1 (6 bases). V lost 4 bases and J 1 base, leaving 13 bases between the germline ends. Germline-derived CDR1 and CDR2 are SEHNR and FQNEAQ (reference sequence). This CDR3 is built from 15 residues. The CDR3 DNA reads TGTGCCAGCAGCTGGCGGGGGGCCAAGAACACTGAAGCTTTCTTT. Encoded protein: CASSWRGAKNTEAFF.

V gene TRBV14 combines with J gene TRBJ2-3, with D possibly TRBD1 on 5 matching bases. The CDR3 loop spans 15 amino acids. V was cut by 0 bases and J by 2 bases, with 9 bases left in between. CDR1 is SGHDN, CDR2 FVKESK, per germline. Written as DNA, the CDR3 is TGTGCCAGCAGCCAAGATACAGGCTCCACAGATACGCAGTATTTT. Protein sequence: CASSQDTGSTDTQYF.

This chain joins TRBV5-1 and TRBJ2-3; 7 bases fit TRBD1. J was trimmed by 5 bases and V by 4 bases; bases with no gene match: 7. CDR1 is SGHRS and CDR2 is YFSETQ in the germline V gene. The CDR3 totals 14 residues. The CDR3 spells CASSGQADRDTQYF. CDR3 DNA sequence: TGCGCCAGCAGCGGACAGGCAGACCGAGATACGCAGTATTTT.

The chain has TRBV6-5 and TRBJ1-1; tentative D call: TRBD1 (5 bases). The CDR3 contains 15 residues. The V and J ends lost 4 bases and 1 base respectively, with 13 bases between them. Per germline, CDR1 MNHEY and CDR2 SVGAGI. CDR3 coding DNA: TGTGCCAGCAGTTCCCTCAGACAGACGAACACTGAAGCTTTCTTT. Translating it yields CASSSLRQTNTEAFF.

This rearrangement joins TRBV7-9 to TRBJ2-1, with 16 bases matching TRBD2. V trimming: 5 bases; J trimming: 3 bases; junction bases outside the gene matches: 7. CDR1 and CDR2 (germline): SEHNR, FQNEAQ (reference sequence). The CDR3 spans 18 residues. CDR3 sequence reads: CASSPSGTSGGDYNEQFF. CDR3 nucleotide sequence: TGTGCCAGCAGCCCCTCGGGGACTAGCGGGGGGGACTACAATGAGCAGTTCTTC.

The rearrangement links TRBV2 to TRBJ1-4; TRBD1 is a possible D gene (5 bases). CDR1 is SNHLY and CDR2 is FYNNEI in the germline V gene. Trimming left V 6 bases short and J 0 bases short, with 14 bases between. There are 16 residues in the CDR3. The CDR3 DNA sequence: TGTGCCAGCAGCGTTTTCACAGGTCCAACTAATGAAAAACTGTTTTTT. Protein product: CASSVFTGPTNEKLFF.

The CDR3 nucleotides read TGCGCCAGCAGCCAGTTTTGGAGCGCGAGCTACTCCTACGAGCAGTACTTC. The encoded protein is CASSQFWSASYSYEQYF. The J gene is TRBJ2-7, the V gene TRBV4-3; no definite D call. Germline lookup yields CDR1 LGHNA and CDR2 YSLEER. The CDR3 covers 17 residues. With 3 bases removed from V and 0 bases from J, the gap between germline ends came to 18 bases.

This clone was found a few times. V gene TRBV6-5 combines with J gene TRBJ1-5, with a tentative D call TRBD1 (6 bases). V lost 6 bases, J lost 11 bases, and 23 bases lay in between. There are 15 residues in the CDR3. Germline loops: CDR1 MNHEY, CDR2 SVGAGI. This chain's CDR3 is CASRDGQRPLTAQHF. CDR3 sequence (DNA): TGTGCCAGCAGGGATGGACAGCGACCGCTCACGGCCCAGCATTTT.

DNA of the CDR3: TGTGCCAGCAGTGGGGCAGGCCATCACTATGGCTACACCTTC. Its protein product is CASSGAGHHYGYTF. V is TRBV25-1 and J is TRBJ1-2; no clear D gene. In germline, CDR1 is MGHDK, CDR2 SYGVNS. V shed 4 bases and J shed 3 bases, with 12 bases lying between them. There are 14 residues in the CDR3.

V gene TRBV12-3 or TRBV12-4 combines with J gene TRBJ2-3; a possible D gene is TRBD1 (6 bases). The CDR3 has 13 amino acids. V lost 6 bases and J 2 bases, leaving 9 bases between the germline ends. The CDR3 bases are TGTGCCAGCAGACAGGGTAACACAGATACGCAGTATTTT. It specifies CASRQGNTDTQYF.

The sample holds one count of this clone. The chain links TRBV18 to TRBJ1-6, with D possibly being TRBD1 (5 bases). CDR1 and CDR2 from the germline V gene are KGHSH and LQKENI. This CDR3 region has 16 residues. V lost 2 bases and J 5 bases, leaving 13 bases between the germline ends. Written as DNA, the CDR3 is TGTGCCAGCTCACCAGCATCGGCAGGGAATAATTCACCCCTCCACTTT. Its translation is CASSPASAGNNSPLHF.

In this sample, this clone turned up once. The chain has TRBV14 and TRBJ2-7; D is possibly TRBD2 (6 bases). V lost 1 base and J lost 2, with 18 bases in between. Germline loops: CDR1 SGHDN, CDR2 FVKESK. The CDR3 extends over 17 amino acids. CDR3 region: CASSQGVPGGIPYEQYF. The DNA of the CDR3 is TGTGCCAGCAGCCAAGGGGTCCCTGGAGGGATACCCTACGAGCAGTACTTC.

The rearrangement uses TRBV27 and TRBJ2-7; TRBD1 might be the D (5 bases). Germline V gene lookup returns CDR1 MNHEY and CDR2 SMNVEV (reference sequence). CDR3 length: 14 amino acids. The ends were cut back, 6 bases at V and 0 bases at J, with 12 bases in the middle. CDR3 protein: CASSDYRSSYEQYF. The CDR3 bases are TGTGCCAGCAGCGATTACAGGAGCTCCTACGAGCAGTACTTC.

DNA of the CDR3: TGTGCCAGCAGTTTATCGGTCGGGTCCTACTATGGCTACACCTTC. It specifies CASSLSVGSYYGYTF. The rearrangement joins TRBV27 to TRBJ1-2; D ambiguous. The length of the CDR3 is 15 residues. Germline lookup yields CDR1 MNHEY and CDR2 SMNVEV (reference sequence). The germline V and J ends were trimmed by 0 bases and 3 bases, with 11 bases remaining between them.

V and J are TRBV3-1 (or the pseudogene TRBV3-2) and TRBJ2-7; 12 bases match TRBD2. Germline V gives CDR1 LGHDT, CDR2 YNNKEL (reference sequence). This CDR3 is built from 17 residues. V lost 4 bases to trimming and J lost 0 bases; unmatched junction nucleotides: 7. The CDR3 is CASSLWGLAGTSYEQYF. In DNA form, the CDR3 reads TGTGCCAGCAGCCTCTGGGGACTAGCGGGCACCTCCTACGAGCAGTACTTC.

The genes are TRBV6-2 or TRBV6-3 and TRBJ2-5; D perhaps matches TRBD2 (6 bases). Trimming shortened V by 2 bases and J by 5 bases, and 9 bases separated the two germline ends. Germline assignment: CDR1 MNHEY and CDR2 SVGEGT. The CDR3 runs 13 residues. This CDR3 reads CASSYGGFETQYF. CDR3 nucleotide sequence: TGTGCCAGCAGTTACGGAGGGTTCGAGACCCAGTACTTC.

This rearrangement joins TRBV4-1 to TRBJ2-5; D unclear. Germline CDR1 MGHRA, CDR2 YSYEKL. Trimming took 2 bases from V and 4 from J, leaving 8 bases between them. The CDR3 extends over 13 amino acids. This chain's CDR3 is CASSQLTGETQYF. The CDR3 coding sequence is TGCGCCAGCAGCCAATTGACTGGAGAGACCCAGTACTTC.

The chain carries TRBV7-9 and TRBJ2-2, with 7 bases aligning to TRBD2. This CDR3 has 14 residues. Germline assignment: CDR1 SEHNR and CDR2 FQNEAQ (reference sequence). V lost 6 bases, J lost 6 bases, and 7 bases stayed unmatched. The CDR3 loop reads CASRPPRGAGELFF. The CDR3 DNA follows: TGTGCCAGCAGACCCCCCCGGGGGGCCGGGGAGCTGTTTTTT.

The chain combines TRBV13 with TRBJ1-2; the match to TRBD1 covers 8 bases. The junction had 5 bases not matched to a gene; V was cut back by 0 bases and J by 8 bases. CDR3 length equals 14 residues. Germline-derived CDR1 and CDR2 are PRHDT and FYEKMQ (reference sequence). Here the CDR3 reads CASSLGDRVRGYTF. The CDR3 nucleotides read TGTGCCAGCAGCTTAGGGGACAGGGTTCGGGGCTACACCTTC.

The genes are TRBV9 and TRBJ1-2; D is undetermined. Germline CDR1 is SGDLS and CDR2 is YYNGEE. The CDR3 spans 17 residues. The V gene lost 0 bases and the J gene lost 4 bases, with 19 bases spanning the gap. CDR3 bases: TGTGCCAGCAGCGTAGCCCCTGAATCGGGAGGACCCTATGGCTACACCTTC. Translation gives CASSVAPESGGPYGYTF.